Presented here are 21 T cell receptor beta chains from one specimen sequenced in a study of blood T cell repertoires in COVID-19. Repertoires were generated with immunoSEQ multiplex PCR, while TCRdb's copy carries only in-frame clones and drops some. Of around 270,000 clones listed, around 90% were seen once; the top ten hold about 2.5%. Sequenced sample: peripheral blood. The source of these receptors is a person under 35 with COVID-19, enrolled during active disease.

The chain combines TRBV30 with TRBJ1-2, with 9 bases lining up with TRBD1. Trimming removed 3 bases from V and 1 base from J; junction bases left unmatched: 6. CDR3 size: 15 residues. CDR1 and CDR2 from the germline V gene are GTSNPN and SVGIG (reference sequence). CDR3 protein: CAWRVQGAGNYGYTF. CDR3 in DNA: TGTGCCTGGAGGGTACAGGGGGCTGGTAACTATGGCTACACCTTC.

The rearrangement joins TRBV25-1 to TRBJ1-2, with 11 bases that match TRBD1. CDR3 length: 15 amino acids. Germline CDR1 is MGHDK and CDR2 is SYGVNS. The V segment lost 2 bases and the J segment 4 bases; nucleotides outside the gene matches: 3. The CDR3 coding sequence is TGTGCCAGCAGTGAAGGGACAGGGGGTTTCTATGGCTACACCTTC. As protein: CASSEGTGGFYGYTF.

The CDR3 DNA is TGTGCCACCAGTGATGGGGACAGGGTGTACCAAGAGACCCAGTACTTC. Amino acids: CATSDGDRVYQETQYF. The chain carries TRBV24-1 and TRBJ2-5; TRBD1 agrees at 9 bases. The CDR3 runs 16 residues. After removal of 3 bases from V and 0 bases from J, the junction contained 4 bases not matched to a gene. Germline CDR1 is KGHDR and CDR2 is SFDVKD.

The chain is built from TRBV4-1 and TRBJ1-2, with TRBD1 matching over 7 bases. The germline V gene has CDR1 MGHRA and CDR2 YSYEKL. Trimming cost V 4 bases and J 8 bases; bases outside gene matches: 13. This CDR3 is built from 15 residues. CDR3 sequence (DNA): TGCGCCAGCAGCCGGTACAGGGGACGATCTCAGGGCTACACCTTC. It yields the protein CASSRYRGRSQGYTF.

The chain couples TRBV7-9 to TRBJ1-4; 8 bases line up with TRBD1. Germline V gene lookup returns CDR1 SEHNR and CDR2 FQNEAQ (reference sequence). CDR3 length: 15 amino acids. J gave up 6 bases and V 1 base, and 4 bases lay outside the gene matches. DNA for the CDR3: TGTGCCAGCAGCTTAGTAGACAGGGGAGATGAAAAACTGTTTTTT. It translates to CASSLVDRGDEKLFF.

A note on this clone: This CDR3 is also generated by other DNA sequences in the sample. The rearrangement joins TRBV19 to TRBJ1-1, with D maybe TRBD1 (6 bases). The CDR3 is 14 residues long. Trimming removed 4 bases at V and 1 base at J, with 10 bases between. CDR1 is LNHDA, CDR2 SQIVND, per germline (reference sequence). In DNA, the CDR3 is TGTGCCAGTAGTACCGGACAGCCGAACACTGAAGCTTTCTTT. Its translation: CASSTGQPNTEAFF.

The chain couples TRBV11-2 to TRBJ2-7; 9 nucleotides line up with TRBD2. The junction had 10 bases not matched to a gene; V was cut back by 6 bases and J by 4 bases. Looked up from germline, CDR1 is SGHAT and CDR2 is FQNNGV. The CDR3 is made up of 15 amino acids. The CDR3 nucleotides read TGTGCCAGCAGTTATATTCTAGCGGGATTATACGAGCAGTACTTC. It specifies CASSYILAGLYEQYF.

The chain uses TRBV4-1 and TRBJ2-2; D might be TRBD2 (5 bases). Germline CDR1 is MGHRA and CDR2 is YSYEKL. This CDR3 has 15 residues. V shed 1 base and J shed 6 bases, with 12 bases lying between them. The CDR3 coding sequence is TGCGCCAGCAGCCAAGGTTTTCGGGGTCCCGGGGAGCTGTTTTTT. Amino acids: CASSQGFRGPGELFF.

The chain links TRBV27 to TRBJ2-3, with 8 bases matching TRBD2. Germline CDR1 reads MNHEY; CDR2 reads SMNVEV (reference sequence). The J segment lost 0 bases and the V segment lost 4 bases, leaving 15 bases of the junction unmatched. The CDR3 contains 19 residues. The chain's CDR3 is CASSSPGLAGPTSTDTQYF. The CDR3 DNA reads TGTGCCAGCAGTTCCCCGGGTTTAGCGGGGCCGACTAGCACAGATACGCAGTATTTT.

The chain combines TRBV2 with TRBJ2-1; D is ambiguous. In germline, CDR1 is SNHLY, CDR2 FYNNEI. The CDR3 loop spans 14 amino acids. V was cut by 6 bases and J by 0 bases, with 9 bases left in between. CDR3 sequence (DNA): TGTGCCAGCAGGGTCGGAGACTCCTACAATGAGCAGTTCTTC. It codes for CASRVGDSYNEQFF.

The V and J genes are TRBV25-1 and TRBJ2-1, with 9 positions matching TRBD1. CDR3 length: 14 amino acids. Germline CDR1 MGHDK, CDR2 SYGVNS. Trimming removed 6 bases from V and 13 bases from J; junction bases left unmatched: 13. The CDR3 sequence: CASSAGRDRENQFF. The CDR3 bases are TGTGCCAGCAGCGCTGGACGGGACAGGGAGAACCAGTTCTTC.

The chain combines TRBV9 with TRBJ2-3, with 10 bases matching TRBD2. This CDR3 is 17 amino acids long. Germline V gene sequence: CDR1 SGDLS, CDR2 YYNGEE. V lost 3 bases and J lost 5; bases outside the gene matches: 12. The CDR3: CASSGKREGPPIDTQYF. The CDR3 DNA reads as TGTGCCAGCAGCGGGAAGCGGGAGGGCCCTCCAATAGATACGCAGTATTTT. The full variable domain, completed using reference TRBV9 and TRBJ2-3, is DSGVTQTPKHLITATGQRVTLRCSPRSGDLSVYWYQQSLDQGLQFLIQYYNGEERAKGNILERFSAQQFPDLHSELNLSSLELGDSALYFCASSGKREGPPIDTQYFGPGTRLTVL.

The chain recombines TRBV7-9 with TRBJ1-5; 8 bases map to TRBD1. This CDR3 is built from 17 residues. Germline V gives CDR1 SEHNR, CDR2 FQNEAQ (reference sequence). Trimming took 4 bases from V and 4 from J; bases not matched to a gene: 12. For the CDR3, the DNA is TGTGCCAGCAGCTCCTCCGACAGGGGAAGCTGGAATCAGCCCCAGCATTTT. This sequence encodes CASSSSDRGSWNQPQHF.

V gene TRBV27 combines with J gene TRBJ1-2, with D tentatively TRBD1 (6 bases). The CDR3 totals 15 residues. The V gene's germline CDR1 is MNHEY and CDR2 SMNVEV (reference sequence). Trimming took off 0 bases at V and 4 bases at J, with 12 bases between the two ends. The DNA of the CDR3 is TGTGCCAGCAGTTTATCGCAGGGGTTTGTCTATGGCTACACCTTC. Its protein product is CASSLSQGFVYGYTF.

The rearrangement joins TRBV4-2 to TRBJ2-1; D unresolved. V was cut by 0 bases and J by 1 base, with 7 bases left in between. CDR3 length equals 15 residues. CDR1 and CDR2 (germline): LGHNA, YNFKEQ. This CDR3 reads CASSQDVQSYNEQFF. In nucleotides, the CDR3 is TGTGCCAGCAGCCAAGATGTTCAGTCCTACAATGAGCAGTTCTTC.

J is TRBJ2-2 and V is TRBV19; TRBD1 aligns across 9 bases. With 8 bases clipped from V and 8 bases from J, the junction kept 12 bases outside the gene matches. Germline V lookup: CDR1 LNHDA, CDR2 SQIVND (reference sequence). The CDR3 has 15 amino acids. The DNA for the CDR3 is TGTGCCAGTCGGGACAGGGACTCCTGGGAGGGGGAGCTGTTTTTT. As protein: CASRDRDSWEGELFF.

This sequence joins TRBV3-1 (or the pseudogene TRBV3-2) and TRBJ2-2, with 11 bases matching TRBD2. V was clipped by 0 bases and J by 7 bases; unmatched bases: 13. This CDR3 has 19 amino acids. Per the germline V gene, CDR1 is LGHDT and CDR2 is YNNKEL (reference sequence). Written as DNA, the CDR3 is TGTGCCAGCAGCCAAGATTCCAGGCGGCTAGCGGGAGGACGCGGGGAGCTGTTTTTT. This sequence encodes CASSQDSRRLAGGRGELFF.

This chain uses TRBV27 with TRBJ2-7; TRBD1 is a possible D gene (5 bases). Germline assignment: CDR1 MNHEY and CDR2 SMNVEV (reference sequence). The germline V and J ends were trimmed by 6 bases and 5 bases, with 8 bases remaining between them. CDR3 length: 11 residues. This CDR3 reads CASSQGHEQYF. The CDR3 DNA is TGTGCCAGCAGCCAGGGCCACGAGCAGTACTTC.

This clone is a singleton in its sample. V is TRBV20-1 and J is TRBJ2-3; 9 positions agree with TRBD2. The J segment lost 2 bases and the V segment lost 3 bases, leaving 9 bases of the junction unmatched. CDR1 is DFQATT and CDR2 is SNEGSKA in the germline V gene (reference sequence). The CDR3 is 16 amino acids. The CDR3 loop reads CSASDIAGVNTDTQYF. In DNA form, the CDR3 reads TGCAGTGCTAGTGACATAGCGGGAGTGAACACAGATACGCAGTATTTT.

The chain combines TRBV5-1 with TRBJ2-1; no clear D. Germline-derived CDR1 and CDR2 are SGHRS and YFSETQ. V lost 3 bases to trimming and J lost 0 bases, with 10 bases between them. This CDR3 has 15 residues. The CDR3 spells CASSYDRSSYNEQFF. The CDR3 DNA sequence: TGCGCCAGCAGCTACGACCGGAGCTCCTACAATGAGCAGTTCTTC.

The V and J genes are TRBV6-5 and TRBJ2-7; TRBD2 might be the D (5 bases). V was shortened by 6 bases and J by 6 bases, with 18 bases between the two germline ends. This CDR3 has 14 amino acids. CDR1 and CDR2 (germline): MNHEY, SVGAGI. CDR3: CASRIRPLEGEQYF. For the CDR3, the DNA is TGTGCCAGCAGGATCAGGCCTCTCGAGGGCGAGCAGTACTTC.